This is a list of T cell receptor beta chains from one sample in a study of blood T cells in healthy people across ages. Each CDR3 protein gets one entry after TCRdb re-called the 5' RACE reads with MiXCR. The top ten hold about 15% of the sample, which has around 670,000 distinct CDR3 sequences, around 31% seen once. Sequencing input: blood. Receptors were obtained from a woman aged 80 or older in good health. Both conserved end residues are trimmed from each CDR3.

v_gene: TRBV20-1
j_gene: TRBJ2-7
CDR3aa: SARGAVSYEQY

v_gene: TRBV20-1
j_gene: TRBJ2-1
CDR3aa: SARDPGGPYNEQF

v_gene: TRBV12-3/TRBV12-4
j_gene: TRBJ2-2
CDR3aa: ASSLGGPSTGELF

v_gene: TRBV7-2
j_gene: TRBJ2-7
CDR3aa: ASSVGTGRSYEQD

v_gene: TRBV3-1
j_gene: TRBJ2-1
CDR3aa: ASSPKNMDRTVGEQF

v_gene: TRBV20-1
j_gene: TRBJ2-5
CDR3aa: SARDPRHEEETQY

v_gene: TRBV7-2
j_gene: TRBJ2-7
CDR3aa: ASSRRDREAYEQY

v_gene: TRBV5-1
j_gene: TRBJ2-2
CDR3aa: ASRSSGTAGELF

v_gene: TRBV28
j_gene: TRBJ1-5
CDR3aa: ASLSPGRRNQPQH

v_gene: TRBV6-1
j_gene: TRBJ2-7
CDR3aa: ASTQGDWGHRRFSYEQY

v_gene: TRBV6-1
j_gene: TRBJ2-2
CDR3aa: ASKNRGNTGELF

v_gene: TRBV30
j_gene: TRBJ1-1
CDR3aa: AWSVTGVAF

v_gene: TRBV30
j_gene: TRBJ2-5
CDR3aa: AYQRGSSYQETQY

v_gene: TRBV4-3
j_gene: TRBJ1-3
CDR3aa: ASSQVVGGNTIY

v_gene: TRBV10-3
j_gene: TRBJ1-2
CDR3aa: AISDPSRRGYT

v_gene: TRBV5-1
j_gene: TRBJ2-5
CDR3aa: ASSRSVGLAGEETQY

v_gene: TRBV7-9
j_gene: TRBJ2-1
CDR3aa: ASSLSSSGMHEQF

v_gene: TRBV11-2
j_gene: TRBJ2-7
CDR3aa: ASSFLTSGGPTEQY

v_gene: TRBV5-6
j_gene: TRBJ2-7
CDR3aa: ASSYTGQGSYEQY

v_gene: TRBV5-1
j_gene: TRBJ2-2
CDR3aa: ASSNPNTGELF

v_gene: TRBV5-6
j_gene: TRBJ1-2
CDR3aa: ASSLNGGTDYGYT

v_gene: TRBV12-3/TRBV12-4
j_gene: TRBJ1-6
CDR3aa: ASSLARPSLAPSPLH

v_gene: TRBV3-1
j_gene: TRBJ2-1
CDR3aa: ASSQDPAGGGAGDEQF

v_gene: TRBV11-2
j_gene: TRBJ2-1
CDR3aa: ASSLEGTGYNEQF

v_gene: TRBV5-1
j_gene: TRBJ1-2
CDR3aa: ASSLGDRGRAFNYGYT

v_gene: TRBV7-9
j_gene: TRBJ1-1
CDR3aa: ASSTRDSVTEAF

v_gene: TRBV5-1
j_gene: TRBJ2-3
CDR3aa: ASSSLTSGYTDTQY

v_gene: TRBV11-1
j_gene: TRBJ1-1
CDR3aa: ASSLGLSTEAF

v_gene: TRBV4-2
j_gene: TRBJ1-4
CDR3aa: ASSQEQGVRATNEKLF

v_gene: TRBV29-1
j_gene: TRBJ2-6
CDR3aa: SVAGDSSSGANVLT

v_gene: TRBV5-1
j_gene: TRBJ2-7
CDR3aa: ASSWNQETYEQY

v_gene: TRBV6-5
j_gene: TRBJ2-5
CDR3aa: ASSYLGVGRETQY

v_gene: TRBV29-1
j_gene: TRBJ2-2
CDR3aa: SVSSDTGELF

v_gene: TRBV15
j_gene: TRBJ1-4
CDR3aa: ATSTQTSKLF

v_gene: TRBV5-1
j_gene: TRBJ2-5
CDR3aa: ASSDRTGGRETQY

v_gene: TRBV30
j_gene: TRBJ2-3
CDR3aa: AWSVLKILGQSDTQY

v_gene: TRBV6-5
j_gene: TRBJ2-1
CDR3aa: ASSPRGSYNEQF

v_gene: TRBV7-9
j_gene: TRBJ2-3
CDR3aa: ANNSLGTTDTQY

v_gene: TRBV28
j_gene: TRBJ2-1
CDR3aa: ASRIPGQGADEQF